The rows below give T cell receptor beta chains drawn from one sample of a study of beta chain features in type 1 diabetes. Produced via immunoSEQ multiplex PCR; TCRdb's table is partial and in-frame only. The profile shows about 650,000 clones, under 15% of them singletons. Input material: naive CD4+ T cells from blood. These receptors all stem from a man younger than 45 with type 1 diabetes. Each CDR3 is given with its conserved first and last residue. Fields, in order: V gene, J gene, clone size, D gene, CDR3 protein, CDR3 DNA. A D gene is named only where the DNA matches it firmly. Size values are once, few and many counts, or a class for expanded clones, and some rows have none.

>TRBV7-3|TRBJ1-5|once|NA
CASSSGRSNQPQHF
TGTGCCAGCAGCTCCGGAAGAAGCAATCAGCCCCAGCATTTT
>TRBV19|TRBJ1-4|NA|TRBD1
CASSTFLGQENEKLFF
TGTGCCAGTAGTACCTTCTTGGGACAGGAGAATGAAAAACTGTTTTTT
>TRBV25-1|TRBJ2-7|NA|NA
CASSEDATYEQYF
TGTGCCAGCAGTGAGGACGCCACCTACGAGCAGTACTTC
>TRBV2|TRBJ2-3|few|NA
CASTTGWVLAASTDTQYF
TGTGCCAGCACCACCGGATGGGTATTAGCGGCTAGCACAGATACGCAGTATTTT
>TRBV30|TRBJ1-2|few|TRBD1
CAWTGQLLHGYTF
TGTGCCTGGACGGGACAGCTTTTACACGGCTACACCTTC
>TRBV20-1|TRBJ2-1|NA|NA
CSASARVEQFF
TGCAGTGCTAGTGCGCGGGTCGAGCAGTTCTTC
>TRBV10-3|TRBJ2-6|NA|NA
CAISERDSGANVLTF
TGTGCCATCAGTGAACGGGACTCTGGGGCCAACGTCCTGACTTTC
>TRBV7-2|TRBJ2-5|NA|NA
CASTRDYQETQYF
TGTGCCAGCACCAGGGATTACCAAGAGACCCAGTACTTC
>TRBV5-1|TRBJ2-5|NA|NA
CASSNSKETQYF
TGCGCCAGCAGCAACTCTAAAGAGACCCAGTACTTC
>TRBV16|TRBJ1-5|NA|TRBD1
CASSRQGANQPQHF
TGTGCCAGCAGCCGGCAGGGGGCGAATCAGCCCCAGCATTTT
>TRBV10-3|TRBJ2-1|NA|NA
CAISPGLSYNEQFF
TGTGCCATCAGTCCGGGCCTCTCCTACAATGAGCAGTTCTTC
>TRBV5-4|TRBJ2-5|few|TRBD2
CASSLDTSGAQETQYF
TGTGCCAGCAGCTTGGATACTAGCGGGGCTCAAGAGACCCAGTACTTC
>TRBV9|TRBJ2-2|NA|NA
CASSVSGNGETPGTGELFF
TGTGCCAGCAGCGTGTCGGGCAACGGGGAGACTCCGGGCACCGGGGAGCTGTTTTTT
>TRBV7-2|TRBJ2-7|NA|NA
CASSLGRGLPYEQYF
TGTGCCAGCAGCTTAGGCAGGGGTCTTCCCTACGAGCAGTACTTC
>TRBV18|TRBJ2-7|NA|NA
CASSDFYEQYF
TGTGCCAGCTCTGACTTCTACGAGCAGTACTTC
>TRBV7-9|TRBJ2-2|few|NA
CASSSPRGGGNTGELFF
TGTGCCAGCAGCTCCCCCCGAGGGGGAGGGAACACCGGGGAGCTGTTTTTT
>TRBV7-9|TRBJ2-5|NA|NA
CASSLNQETQYF
TGTGCCAGCAGCTTAAATCAGGAGACCCAGTACTTC